These 13 T cell receptor beta chains were sequenced from one sample in a study of breast tumors, draining lymph nodes, adjacent tissues. TCRdb redid the calling of the multiplex PCR reads with MiXCR, one entry per CDR3 protein. The sample includes about 100,000 distinct CDR3 sequences, 20% to 25% of them seen just once. The lymph nodes were axillary draining lymph nodes from breast cancer patients. The sequenced sample consisted of axillary lymph node tissue. The origin of the receptors is a female donor with breast cancer. Some clones in this sample may be carry-over from other donors' samples.

This clonotype was found many times. This CDR3 reads CASSFGGTYNSPLHF. The CDR3 DNA is TGTGCCAGCAGTTTTGGGGGGACCTATAATTCACCCCTCCACTTT. The chain carries TRBV27 and TRBJ1-6; D may be TRBD1 (5 bases). The CDR3 runs to 15 residues. CDR1 is MNHEY, CDR2 SMNVEV, per germline (reference sequence). Trimming pared 3 bases from V and 2 bases from J, leaving 8 bases between.

This chain uses TRBV4-2 with TRBJ2-2, with unresolved D. V lost 2 bases, J lost 1 base, and 8 bases lay in between. CDR1 is LGHNA, CDR2 YNFKEQ, per germline. CDR3 length equals 15 residues. DNA for the CDR3: TGTGCCAGCAGCCAATTAACCCTGAACACCGGGGAGCTGTTTTTT. Amino acids: CASSQLTLNTGELFF.

This clonotype was counted many times. This chain joins TRBV4-1 and TRBJ2-1; D is unresolved. Looked up from germline, CDR1 is MGHRA and CDR2 is YSYEKL. The CDR3 consists of 16 residues. V lost 0 bases and J 6 bases, leaving 15 bases between the germline ends. The CDR3 nucleotides are TGCGCCAGCAGCCAAGATGTGAGTGACACTGGCAATGAGCAGTTCTTC. Encoded protein: CASSQDVSDTGNEQFF.

This clonotype was detected ten times or more. The chain couples TRBV29-1 to TRBJ2-1; TRBD1 aligns across 9 bases. Germline V lookup: CDR1 SQVTM, CDR2 ANQGSEA. The CDR3 consists of 12 residues. V lost 2 bases and J lost 9; bases outside the gene matches: 2. The CDR3 DNA sequence: TGCAGCGTTGAATTGGACAGGGGTGAGCAGTTCTTC. Encoded protein: CSVELDRGEQFF.

The V call is TRBV5-1, the J call TRBJ2-7, with D possibly TRBD1 on 5 matching bases. Trimming pared 7 bases from V and 2 bases from J, leaving 16 bases between. Germline values: CDR1 SGHRS, CDR2 YFSETQ. This CDR3 spans 14 amino acids. The CDR3 bases are TGCGCCAGCGGCGTGGCACAGGTGGCCTACGAGCAGTACTTC. It yields the protein CASGVAQVAYEQYF.

This clonotype was seen only a few times. The V call is TRBV5-4, the J call TRBJ1-4, with D unclear. Germline CDR1 SGHNT, CDR2 YYREEE (reference sequence). The CDR3 covers 14 residues. V was clipped by 0 bases and J by 4 bases, with 7 bases between them. CDR3 in DNA: TGTGCCAGCAGCTTGGACCAGTATAATGAAAAACTGTTTTTT. Its translation is CASSLDQYNEKLFF.

This clonotype turned up a few times. The CDR3 region is CASTHGRRLAYEQYF. CDR3 DNA sequence: TGTGCCAGCACCCATGGCAGGCGGTTGGCCTACGAGCAGTACTTC. The chain has TRBV28 and TRBJ2-7, with D uncertain. Germline CDR1 reads MDHEN; CDR2 reads SYDVKM. Between the trimmed V and J ends, which lost 7 bases and 2 bases, there was a span of 18 bases. This CDR3 region has 15 residues.

In its sample, this clonotype was seen many times. V gene TRBV20-1 combines with J gene TRBJ2-1, with D hard to call. The CDR3 is 14 residues long. Germline V gene sequence: CDR1 DFQATT, CDR2 SNEGSKA (reference sequence). Trimming removed 3 bases from V and 3 bases from J, with 12 bases in between. The CDR3 nucleotides read TGCAGTGCTAGTGTCGGGCCTTACTACAATGAGCAGTTCTTC. Translation: CSASVGPYYNEQFF.

This clonotype has a count of ten or more. This chain joins TRBV9 and TRBJ1-6; tentative D call: TRBD1 (5 bases). CDR1 is SGDLS and CDR2 is YYNGEE in the germline V gene. This CDR3 comprises 15 residues. Trimming left V 4 bases short and J 9 bases short, with 17 bases between. CDR3 nucleotides: TGTGCCAGCAGCTCCTCAGGGTCGTTGGGTTCACCCCTCCACTTT. Amino acid sequence: CASSSSGSLGSPLHF.

The chain couples TRBV6-5 to TRBJ1-6; D is unclear. Trimming took 6 bases from V and 3 from J, leaving 12 bases between them. The CDR3 is made up of 15 amino acids. Germline loops: CDR1 MNHEY, CDR2 SVGAGI. CDR3 sequence (DNA): TGTGCCAGCAGCTCCTTCTTAAGCTATAATTCACCCCTCCACTTT. It translates to CASSSFLSYNSPLHF.

There are many counts of this clonotype. The chain employs TRBV5-1 and TRBJ1-4, with D possibly being TRBD1 (6 bases). This CDR3 has 14 amino acids. Germline CDR1 reads SGHRS; CDR2 reads YFSETQ. Trimming shortened V by 4 bases and J by 1 base, and 8 bases separated the two germline ends. Here the CDR3 reads CASSIGGTNEKLFF. The DNA for the CDR3 is TGCGCCAGCAGCATAGGGGGAACTAATGAAAAACTGTTTTTT.

The V gene is TRBV12-3 or TRBV12-4, the J gene TRBJ2-3; TRBD2 might be the D (5 bases). Trimming stripped 7 bases from V and 4 bases from J, with 15 bases between. The CDR3 has 14 amino acids. As DNA, the CDR3 is TGTGCCAGCAAGACCGGCGCGGGCGCAGATACGCAGTATTTT. Its translation: CASKTGAGADTQYF.

This clonotype was found many times. The chain employs TRBV15 and TRBJ1-5, with a weak D call TRBD1 (5 bases). Germline CDR1 LNHNV, CDR2 YYDKDF (reference sequence). The V and J ends lost 9 bases and 4 bases respectively, with 13 bases between them. The CDR3 is 13 amino acids. CDR3 amino acids: CATEQEMNQPQHF. DNA for the CDR3: TGTGCCACAGAACAGGAGATGAATCAGCCCCAGCATTTT.